This TCR beta chain is from a study of blood T cell repertoires in COVID-19. Sequencing used immunoSEQ multiplex PCR; TCRdb keeps in-frame clones, though not all of them. The sample lists around 270,000 clones, approximately 86% occurring once. This clone was recorded a few times. Per the germline V gene, CDR1 is SGHVS and CDR2 is FQNEAQ. This CDR3 is built from 16 residues. J lost 5 bases, V lost 5 bases, and 9 bases had no gene match. The chain links TRBV7-8 to TRBJ2-2; 9 nucleotides agree with TRBD2. The sample consisted of peripheral blood. This clonotype was obtained from a woman in her sixties or seventies with COVID-19, enrolled during active disease. The CDR3 DNA reads as TGTGCCAGCAGCACATTTAGCGGGAGAAATACCGGGGAGCTGTTTTTT. Translating gives CASSTFSGRNTGELFF.